This T cell receptor beta chain was found in a study of radiotherapy plus CTLA-4 blockade in lung cancer. Study details: Disease control was achieved by just over 30% of patients, and objective responses by less than 20%. Study-wide points: Following radiotherapy plus ipilimumab, tumor-derived TCR clones expanded in the blood.

The V and J ends lost 3 bases and 6 bases, in that order; junction bases with no gene match: 5. Germline CDR1 reads SGHTA; CDR2 reads FQGNSA. There are 13 residues in the CDR3. Turning to this clone: As yet, its antigen is unknown.

Assay: immunoSEQ multiplex PCR; the TCRdb copy retains only in-frame clones and omits some. The data show tens of thousands of clones, with about 88% seen just once and less than 9.5% held by the top ten. The clonotype comes from a human donor with non-small cell lung cancer whose response to radiotherapy plus ipilimumab could not be evaluated. The chain has TRBV7-2 and TRBJ2-7; 7 bases are shared with TRBD2. The specimen comprised peripheral blood, sampled from a patient treated with radiotherapy plus ipilimumab. This CDR3 is CASSFAGLVEQYF. CDR3 in DNA: TGTGCCAGCAGCTTCGCAGGACTAGTCGAGCAGTACTTC.